Listed here are 10 T cell receptor beta chains from one sample, sequenced in a study of EBV T-cell therapy then PD-1 blockade in nasopharyngeal carcinoma. Their specific antigens are unknown. Sample treatment: AdE1-LMPpoly-expanded autologous EBV-specific T-cell therapy followed by anti-PD-1 nivolumab. The data were produced by immunoSEQ multiplex PCR, yet TCRdb's version contains in-frame clones alone and is incomplete. The sample contains about 20,000 clones, 70% to 85% of which appear only once. This sample comprised CD8+ T cells from blood, obtained at day -245 from a patient whose treatment included autologous EBV-specific T cells and nivolumab. Receptors were obtained from a man aged 40-50 years with nasopharyngeal carcinoma.

The chain uses TRBV6-2 or TRBV6-3 and TRBJ1-3; no firm D call. The length of the CDR3 is 15 residues. Germline CDR1 reads MNHEY; CDR2 reads SVGEGT. V was shortened by 2 bases and J by 0 bases, with 8 bases between the two germline ends. The CDR3 nucleotides read TGTGCCAGCAGTTACCCCATGGACTCTGGAAACACCATATATTTT. This sequence encodes CASSYPMDSGNTIYF.

The chain employs TRBV4-2 and TRBJ2-2, with 10 bases lining up with TRBD2. Germline V gene sequence: CDR1 LGHNA, CDR2 YNFKEQ. With V trimmed by 1 base and J by 6 bases, 5 bases remained unmatched. The CDR3 totals 16 residues. CDR3 coding DNA: TGTGCCAGCAGCCAAGGGCCAGCGGGGGGGCCCGGGGAGCTGTTTTTT. This translates into CASSQGPAGGPGELFF.

This chain uses TRBV7-6 with TRBJ2-5; 9 nucleotides match TRBD2. Germline CDR1 and CDR2: SGHVS and FNYEAQ. V was pared by 1 base and J by 1 base, with 4 bases of the junction left unmatched. The CDR3 length is 16 residues. The CDR3 sequence is CASSLDISGGQETQYF. The CDR3 DNA sequence: TGTGCCAGCAGCTTAGACATTAGCGGGGGCCAAGAGACCCAGTACTTC.

This chain connects TRBV28 to TRBJ2-5; 8 bases map to TRBD2. The junction had 21 bases not matched to a gene; V was cut back by 5 bases and J by 4 bases. This CDR3 has 19 residues. Germline V lookup: CDR1 MDHEN, CDR2 SYDVKM. CDR3 sequence (DNA): TGTGCCAGCAGTCCCCTAAAAGGAGCGGGGGCTACCTTGGGAGAGACCCAGTACTTC. Its translation is CASSPLKGAGATLGETQYF.

Here the CDR3 reads CASGPYNKWYGYTF. CDR3 bases: TGTGCCAGCGGACCCTATAATAAGTGGTATGGCTACACCTTC. The chain combines TRBV6-5 with TRBJ1-2; D not resolved. Deletions cut 8 bases from V and 5 bases from J, with 18 bases between. CDR3 size: 14 residues. Germline values: CDR1 MNHEY, CDR2 SVGAGI.

This CDR3 is CASSLLGSREAFF. CDR3 nucleotides: TGTGCCAGCAGTTTACTGGGGTCACGAGAAGCTTTCTTT. The chain uses TRBV27 and TRBJ1-1; D remains unclear. The CDR3 covers 13 residues. Trimming cost V 2 bases and J 8 bases, with 12 bases left between them. Germline CDR1 MNHEY, CDR2 SMNVEV (reference sequence).

The chain combines TRBV14 with TRBJ2-5, with D perhaps matching TRBD1 or TRBD2 (6 bases each). Germline-derived CDR1 and CDR2 are SGHDN and FVKESK. V shed 0 bases and J shed 5 bases, with 13 bases lying between them. This CDR3 comprises 15 residues. In DNA form, the CDR3 reads TGTGCCAGCAGCCAAGATCGAGGGGGGAGGGAGACCCAGTACTTC. Its translation is CASSQDRGGRETQYF.

The CDR3 loop is CASSQDWGEQGARLLHNEQFF. CDR3 nucleotide sequence: TGCGCCAGCAGCCAAGATTGGGGGGAACAGGGGGCAAGACTATTACACAATGAGCAGTTCTTC. The V call is TRBV4-3, the J call TRBJ2-1; the match to TRBD1 covers 9 bases. CDR3 length equals 21 residues. Germline V CDR1 and CDR2: LGHNA, YSLEER. The ends lost 0 bases at V and 5 bases at J; junction bases unmatched: 20.

The gene calls are TRBV6-4 and TRBJ2-3, with 10 positions matching TRBD2. The CDR3 has 14 amino acids. Germline values: CDR1 MRHNA, CDR2 SNTAGT. With V trimmed by 6 bases and J by 3 bases, 3 bases remained unmatched. In DNA form, the CDR3 reads TGTGCCAGCAGCATAGCGGGGGGAACAGATACGCAGTATTTT. Amino acid sequence: CASSIAGGTDTQYF.

The chain combines TRBV9 with TRBJ2-5; D possibly corresponds to TRBD2 (7 bases). Trimming pared 4 bases from V and 6 bases from J, leaving 22 bases between. This CDR3 region has 16 residues. CDR1 is SGDLS and CDR2 is YYNGEE in the germline V gene. The CDR3 protein is CASSYSGRGELKTQYF. The CDR3 nucleotides are TGTGCCAGCAGCTACTCAGGGAGGGGGGAACTAAAGACCCAGTACTTC.